This record looks at one T cell receptor beta chain sequence and its context. Its antigen target is currently unknown. This entry comes from a study of CXCR3-negative and CXCR3-positive naive CD8 T cells (dated by TCRdb to between 2019 and 2020). Notes on the research overall: In total, around 140 million TRB reads were obtained, or roughly 1.5 +/- 0.3 million reads per library. Diversity and physicochemical repertoire analyses were performed on about a dozen donors pooled from two independent experiments. Naive subsets from a handful of donors and memory cells from 3 donors were included in the TRBV-TRBJ cluster analysis.

As encoded in the germline V gene, CDR1 is MGHDK while CDR2 is SYGVNS. CDR3 length: 13 amino acids, cysteine to phenylalanine. The record lacks a DNA sequence. Sequencing was carried out with a NextSeq 550. The Human TCR Profiling Kit (MiLaboratory) was used to make UMI-labeled 5' RACE TRB cDNA libraries. The full amount of extracted RNA was used for cDNA synthesis, and the full amount of resulting cDNA was used for PCR amplification. Libraries were prepared in parallel with an identical number of PCR cycles. The original pipeline was this. With a minimum of two reads required per UMI, MIGEC and MiXCR pulled out about 49,000 +/- 11,000 unique UMI-labeled TRB cDNA molecules from each library. An average of roughly 40,000 +/- 10,000 functional in-frame TRB CDR3 nucleotide clonotypes without stop codons was found per library. After downsampling to 5000 UMI-labeled TRB molecules per sample, diversity metrics, including normalized Shannon-Wiener and Chao1, were computed in VDJtools. Clonotype-size-weighted physicochemical properties of the central five CDR3 residues (interaction energy, strength, volume and Kidera factor 4) were computed in VDJtools. TCRdb reprocessed the reads; each CDR3 protein sequence makes one entry, and DNA is unavailable. These V and J calls are TCRdb output, not the study's own analysis. The sample has 130,000 to 150,000 distinct CDR3 sequences on record. The ten largest clones take up roughly 0.27% of the sample.

For each CD8+ T cell subset, flow sorting was done in triplicate, and 310,000 or so cells per subset went directly into RLT lysis buffer. Naive CD8+ T cells were defined stringently as CD45RO-CCR7+CD27+CD95- to exclude memory contaminants. Standard density gradient centrifugation was used to isolate peripheral blood mononuclear cells from buffy coats. A FACSAria III was used to flow-sort naive CXCR3-negative and CXCR3-positive CD8+ T cells. An RNeasy Mini Kit was used to extract total RNA from the sorted cells. Study-wide findings and limitations: Because CXCR3 expression was partially decreased after cryopreservation, freshly isolated PBMCs were used for most assays. Because surface CD5, which is linked to self-reactivity in mice, was comparable between the naive subsets, TCR interaction strength was also inferred from the physicochemical properties of TRB CDR3s. TRBV-TRBJ usage was similar between naive CXCR3-negative and CXCR3-positive cells from the same donor, while memory cells showed distinct patterns. Both naive subsets had comparably high repertoire diversity, while memory CD8+ T cells had much lower repertoire diversity. TRB CDR3s from CXCR3-positive naive cells showed higher hydrophobicity (lower Kidera factor 4), lower energy, and higher strength and volume indices than CXCR3-negative naive cells.

The chain uses TRBV25-1 and TRBJ2-1; TCRdb indicates TRBD1, and absent DNA this call remains unverified. The origin of this receptor is a human donor in good health. Some clones in this sample may be carry-over from other donors' samples. The sample was naive CXCR3+ CD8+ T cells from blood. Reading the label with the study, this specimen's cell subset or site is: CD45RO-CCR7+CD27+CD95- naive CD8+ T cells expressing CXCR3 (TNR3+). This receptor carries the CDR3 CASSEFWGNEQFF.